The clone carrying this T cell receptor (beta chain) was seen only a few times. These data originate in a study of shared clonotypes between healthy human individuals. Whole-study context: There were three CD4 naive, three CD4 memory, two CD8 naive and one CD8 memory plates per donor.

Profiling relied on immunoSEQ multiplex PCR, and the TCRdb table lists in-frame clones only, not all of them. The table records 2,500,000 or so clones, under 95% of them present only once. The CDR3 spans 12 residues. CDR1 SQVTM and CDR2 ANQGSEA come from the germline V gene. Trimming removed 4 bases at V and 7 bases at J, with 13 bases between. This TCR was sampled from a man aged 18 to 29 in good health. Some clones in this sample may be carry-over from other donors' samples. The V and J genes are TRBV29-1 and TRBJ1-1; D remains ambiguous. The sequenced sample consisted of naive CD4+ T cells from PBMCs. This sample's subset: CD45RA+ positively selected. The CDR3 nucleotides read TGCAGCGTTGCTGGCCACAATATTGAAGCTTTCTTT. This translates into CSVAGHNIEAFF.